These T cell receptor beta chains were read from a single sample in a study of beta chain features in type 1 diabetes. Profiling relied on immunoSEQ multiplex PCR, and the TCRdb table lists in-frame clones only, not all of them. The table shows about 330,000 clones, with 9.5% to 11% occurring only once. Specimen: naive CD4+ T cells from blood. The receptors here all came from a woman aged 30 to 39 in good health. Each CDR3 is given with its conserved first and last residue. D genes are given only for firm matches. For some rows the clone size is stated as once, few or many, or as a class when expanded; others skip it.

J gene | D gene | clone size | V gene | CDR3 protein | CDR3 DNA
TRBJ1-1 | . | few | TRBV29-1 | CSVTRGLNTEAFF | TGCAGCGTAACGCGGGGGTTGAACACTGAAGCTTTCTTT
TRBJ2-3 | . | few | TRBV29-1 | CSVALNTDTQYF | TGCAGCGTTGCCTTAAACACAGATACGCAGTATTTT
TRBJ2-7 | TRBD2 | few | TRBV5-1 | CASSFGGKAYEQYF | TGCGCCAGCAGCTTCGGGGGGAAGGCCTACGAGCAGTACTTC
TRBJ1-2 | TRBD1 | . | TRBV28 | CASSLPGTGGFDYTF | TGTGCCAGCAGTCTACCCGGGACAGGGGGCTTTGACTACACCTTC
TRBJ2-5 | . | . | TRBV6-5 | CASSYYARETQYF | TGTGCCAGCAGTTACTATGCACGGGAGACCCAGTACTTC
TRBJ1-2 | . | . | TRBV19 | CASSIARGKGYTF | TGTGCCAGTAGTATCGCCAGGGGCAAAGGCTACACCTTC
TRBJ2-1 | . | few | TRBV30 | CAWSIPAGKQFF | TGTGCCTGGAGTATCCCTGCGGGAAAACAGTTCTTC
TRBJ2-7 | TRBD2 | . | TRBV28 | CASSSPTSGSRDEQYF | TGTGCCAGCAGTTCCCCGACTAGCGGGAGTCGCGACGAGCAGTACTTC
TRBJ1-1 | . | few | TRBV7-2 | CASSGGQNTEAFF | TGTGCCAGCAGCGGGGGACAGAACACTGAAGCTTTCTTT
TRBJ2-7 | . | . | TRBV13 | CASSLVVQYYEQYF | TGTGCCAGCAGCTTAGTCGTTCAGTACTACGAGCAGTACTTC
TRBJ1-2 | . | few | TRBV4-3 | CASSQDTGPNYGYTF | TGCGCCAGCAGCCAAGATACAGGTCCTAACTATGGCTACACCTTC
TRBJ2-1 | TRBD2 | few | TRBV29-1 | CSVDAIGPAGGTYNEQFF | TGCAGCGTTGACGCGATTGGACCGGCGGGAGGGACCTACAATGAGCAGTTCTTC
TRBJ1-5 | TRBD1 | . | TRBV2 | CASSGTGPQPQHF | TGTGCCAGCAGCGGGACAGGTCCCCAGCCCCAGCATTTT
TRBJ2-7 | . | . | TRBV28 | CASSFQRGGYEQYF | TGTGCCAGCAGTTTTCAGCGAGGTGGTTACGAGCAGTACTTC
TRBJ2-5 | . | few | TRBV5-1 | CASSFGGYQETQYF | TGCGCCAGCAGCTTTGGAGGGTACCAAGAGACCCAGTACTTC
TRBJ2-2 | TRBD2 | . | TRBV29-1 | CSVEGLAGQTGELFF | TGCAGCGTTGAGGGACTAGCGGGACAAACCGGGGAGCTGTTTTTT
TRBJ2-1 | . | few | TRBV7-2 | CASSLSSGSYNEQFF | TGTGCCAGCAGCTTATCCAGCGGCTCCTACAATGAGCAGTTCTTC
TRBJ1-5 | . | . | TRBV15 | CATSRDQNNQPQHF | TGTGCCACCAGCAGAGATCAGAACAATCAGCCCCAGCATTTT
TRBJ2-5 | . | few | TRBV7-3 | CASSPFTGETQYF | TGTGCCAGCAGCCCCTTCACGGGAGAGACCCAGTACTTC
TRBJ2-7 | TRBD2 | . | TRBV4-1 | CASSQGTSGALYEQYF | TGCGCCAGCAGCCAAGGGACTAGCGGGGCCCTCTACGAGCAGTACTTC
TRBJ2-7 | TRBD1 | few | TRBV25-1 | CASRATGAEQYF | TGTGCCAGCAGAGCTACAGGGGCCGAGCAGTACTTC
TRBJ1-2 | . | . | TRBV7-9 | CASSLDAVAGYTF | TGTGCCAGCAGCTTAGATGCAGTGGCCGGCTACACCTTC
TRBJ1-5 | . | few | TRBV28 | CASSSQVQPQHF | TGTGCCAGCAGTTCTCAGGTTCAGCCCCAGCATTTT
TRBJ1-1 | TRBD1 | . | TRBV6-1 | CASRVNRGRYTEAFF | TGTGCCAGCAGGGTAAACAGGGGGCGGTACACTGAAGCTTTCTTT
TRBJ2-1 | . | few | TRBV15 | CATSVQGPEQFF | TGTGCCACCAGCGTACAGGGTCCCGAGCAGTTCTTC
TRBJ2-7 | TRBD1 | few | TRBV18 | CASSPGTESYEQYF | TGTGCCAGCTCACCAGGGACAGAATCCTACGAGCAGTACTTC
TRBJ1-5 | TRBD1 | few | TRBV2 | CASSGTGASNQPQHF | TGTGCCAGCAGTGGGACAGGGGCCAGCAATCAGCCCCAGCATTTT
TRBJ1-1 | . | few | TRBV30 | CAWEGVKKRETEAFF | TGTGCCTGGGAAGGGGTAAAAAAGAGAGAGACTGAAGCTTTCTTT
TRBJ2-5 | TRBD1 | . | TRBV5-4 | CASSFRDRQETQYF | TGTGCCAGCAGCTTCCGGGACAGACAAGAGACCCAGTACTTC
TRBJ1-5 | TRBD1 | few | TRBV30 | CAWSTDRGPQPQHF | TGTGCCTGGAGTACAGACAGGGGGCCTCAGCCCCAGCATTTT
TRBJ1-1 | . | . | TRBV29-1 | CSVETVSEAFF | TGCAGCGTAGAGACAGTCTCCGAAGCTTTCTTT
TRBJ1-5 | TRBD1 | . | TRBV5-6 | CASSLRGQGFQPQHF | TGTGCCAGCAGCTTGAGGGGACAGGGTTTTCAGCCCCAGCATTTT
TRBJ2-3 | . | . | TRBV30 | CAWDTGTDTQYF | TGTGCCTGGGACACAGGAACAGATACGCAGTATTTT
TRBJ2-7 | TRBD2 | few | TRBV9 | CASSADPAGGFYEQYF | TGTGCCAGCAGCGCCGACCCAGCGGGAGGGTTCTACGAGCAGTACTTC
TRBJ2-3 | . | few | TRBV7-3 | CASSSRGSGTDTQYF | TGTGCCAGCAGCTCCAGGGGTAGCGGCACAGATACGCAGTATTTT
TRBJ2-3 | TRBD2 | few | TRBV19 | CASSDLRLAIQDTDTQYF | TGTGCCAGTAGCGACCTGAGACTAGCGATTCAAGACACAGATACGCAGTATTTT
TRBJ2-1 | TRBD2 | . | TRBV28 | CASSFPSGSSSGNEQFF | TGTGCCAGCAGTTTCCCTAGCGGGAGTTCTAGTGGGAATGAGCAGTTCTTC
TRBJ1-1 | . | few | TRBV6-5 | CASTHEWSTEAFF | TGTGCCAGCACCCACGAGTGGAGCACTGAAGCTTTCTTT
TRBJ1-5 | TRBD1 | . | TRBV28 | CASSWDRAQPQHF | TGTGCCAGCAGCTGGGACAGGGCTCAGCCCCAGCATTTT
TRBJ1-2 | . | few | TRBV19 | CASSMQQGSYGYTF | TGTGCCAGTAGTATGCAGCAGGGAAGCTATGGCTACACCTTC
TRBJ2-3 | TRBD2 | . | TRBV5-1 | CASSYTSGSVTDTQYF | TGCGCCAGCAGCTATACTAGCGGGAGTGTGACAGATACGCAGTATTTT
TRBJ1-5 | TRBD1 | few | TRBV6-5 | CASRRDSSSNQPQHF | TGTGCCAGCAGACGGGACAGCAGCAGCAATCAGCCCCAGCATTTT
TRBJ2-7 | . | few | TRBV28 | CASSFETATYEQYF | TGTGCCAGCAGTTTTGAGACAGCTACCTACGAGCAGTACTTC
TRBJ1-4 | TRBD1 | few | TRBV7-9 | CASGPRGTANEKLFF | TGTGCCAGCGGACCGAGGGGGACAGCGAATGAAAAACTGTTTTTT
TRBJ2-3 | TRBD2 | . | TRBV30 | CAWSVRGADTQYF | TGTGCCTGGAGTGTACGGGGGGCAGATACGCAGTATTTT
TRBJ2-1 | TRBD2 | . | TRBV5-1 | CASSYGTSGSLEQFF | TGCGCCAGCAGCTACGGGACTAGCGGGAGTCTTGAGCAGTTCTTC
TRBJ1-3 | TRBD1 | . | TRBV15 | CATSRPLGGGDSHSGNTIYF | TGTGCCACCAGCAGACCCCTTGGCGGAGGGGACAGCCACTCTGGAAACACCATATATTTT
TRBJ2-4 | . | few | TRBV6-1 | CASSDKARGAKNIQYF | TGTGCCAGCAGTGACAAAGCCCGGGGAGCCAAAAACATTCAGTACTTC
TRBJ2-3 | TRBD2 | few | TRBV5-4 | CASSTTSGSGTDTQYF | TGTGCCAGCAGCACGACTAGCGGGAGCGGCACAGATACGCAGTATTTT
TRBJ2-1 | . | . | TRBV28 | CASSFPGLYNYNEQFF | TGTGCCAGCAGTTTTCCGGGACTCTACAATTACAATGAGCAGTTCTTC
TRBJ2-7 | TRBD2 | . | TRBV7-8 | CASSLVVAGVPHEQYF | TGTGCCAGCAGCTTAGTTGTAGCGGGAGTCCCCCACGAGCAGTACTTC
TRBJ1-4 | . | . | TRBV25-1 | CASSRQANEKLFF | TGTGCCAGCAGTCGACAGGCTAATGAAAAACTGTTTTTT